This TCR beta chain was sequenced for a study of shared clonotypes between healthy human individuals. Study-wide context: Donors consisted of a couple of women and three men between 18 and 49.

Turning to this clone: Other DNA sequences of this sample code for an identical CDR3.

The CDR3 totals 15 residues. V lost 4 bases, J lost 0 bases, and 11 bases lay in between. The germline gives CDR1 SGHRS, CDR2 YFSETQ. Assay: immunoSEQ multiplex PCR; the TCRdb copy retains only in-frame clones and omits some. The repertoire holds approximately 740,000 clones, with less than 85% as singletons. The CD4+ fraction was divided into a CD45RA+ naive subset and a CD45RA-negative memory subset. V gene TRBV5-1 combines with J gene TRBJ2-1; the D is unclear. The specimen was memory CD4+ T cells sorted from blood. Subset defined: CD45RA-negative fraction. The receptor's source is a woman between 25 and 40 years old in good health. CDR3 region: CASSPDSGSYNEQFF. The CDR3 DNA sequence: TGCGCCAGCAGCCCCGACTCGGGCTCCTACAATGAGCAGTTCTTC. The variable domain in full, with the rest retrieved from reference TRBV5-1 and TRBJ2-1, is KAGVTQTPRYLIKTRGQQVTLSCSPISGHRSVSWYQQTPGQGLQFLFEYFSETQRNKGNFPGRFSGRQFSNSRSEMNVSTLELGDSALYLCASSPDSGSYNEQFFGPGTRLTVL.